This T cell receptor beta chain originates from a study of CD8 T cells in Susac syndrome. Random hexamers were used to reverse transcribe roughly 0.5 to 1 ug of RNA. Via MiXCR, TCRdb re-called the immunoSEQ multiplex PCR reads, giving one row per CDR3 protein. Counted here are 100,000 to 150,000 distinct CDR3 sequences, over 75% occurring once; the ten biggest clones make up 0.51%. TCR beta was sequenced from blood CD8+ and CD4+ T cells. Multiple sclerosis controls were treatment-naive patients with stable or active relapsing-remitting disease. V was pared by 0 bases and J by 7 bases, with 14 bases between. This CDR3 is built from 15 residues. Germline CDR1 reads SGHRS; CDR2 reads YFSETQ.

The V and J genes are TRBV5-1 and TRBJ2-1; D remains ambiguous. The specimen was CD8+ T cells from PBMCs. The clonotype comes from a human donor with multiple sclerosis. This chain's CDR3 is CASSLAAGRRNEQFF. In DNA, the CDR3 is TGCGCCAGCAGCTTGGCTGCCGGCCGGCGGAATGAGCAGTTCTTC.